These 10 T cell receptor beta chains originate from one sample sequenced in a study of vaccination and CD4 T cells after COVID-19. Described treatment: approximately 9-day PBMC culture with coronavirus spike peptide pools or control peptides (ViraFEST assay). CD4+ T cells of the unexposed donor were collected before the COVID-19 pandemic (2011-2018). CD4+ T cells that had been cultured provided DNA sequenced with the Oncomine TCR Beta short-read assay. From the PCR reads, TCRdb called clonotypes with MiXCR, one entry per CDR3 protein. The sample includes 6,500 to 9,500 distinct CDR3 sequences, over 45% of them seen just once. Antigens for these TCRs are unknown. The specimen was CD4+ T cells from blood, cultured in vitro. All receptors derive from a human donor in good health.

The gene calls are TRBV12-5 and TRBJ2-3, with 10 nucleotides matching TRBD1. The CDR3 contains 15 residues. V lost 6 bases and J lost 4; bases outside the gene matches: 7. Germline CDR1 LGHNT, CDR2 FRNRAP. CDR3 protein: CASGLGQGMADTQYF. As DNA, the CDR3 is TGTGCTAGTGGGCTGGGACAGGGGATGGCAGATACGCAGTATTTT.

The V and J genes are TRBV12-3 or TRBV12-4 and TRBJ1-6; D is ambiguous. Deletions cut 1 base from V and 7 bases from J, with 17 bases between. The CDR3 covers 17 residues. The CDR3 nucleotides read TGTGCCAGCAGTTTAGGTGTGGGGAGGTCGGGGAATTCACCCCTCCACTTT. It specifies CASSLGVGRSGNSPLHF.

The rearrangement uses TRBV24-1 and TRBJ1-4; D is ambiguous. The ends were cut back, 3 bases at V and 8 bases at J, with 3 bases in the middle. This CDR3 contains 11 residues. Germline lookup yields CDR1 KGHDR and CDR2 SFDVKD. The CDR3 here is CATSDGEKLFF. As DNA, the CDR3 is TGTGCCACCAGTGATGGAGAAAAACTGTTTTTT.

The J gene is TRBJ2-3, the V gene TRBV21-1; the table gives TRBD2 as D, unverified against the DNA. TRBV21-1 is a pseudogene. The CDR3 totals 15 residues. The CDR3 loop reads CVRKRVTTYTDTQYF. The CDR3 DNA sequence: TGTGTACGGAAGCGGGTGACTACCTACACAGATACGCAGTATTTT.

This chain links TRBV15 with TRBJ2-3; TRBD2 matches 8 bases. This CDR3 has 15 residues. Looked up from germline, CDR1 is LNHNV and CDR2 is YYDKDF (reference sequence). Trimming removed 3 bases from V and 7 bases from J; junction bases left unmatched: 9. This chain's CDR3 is CATSSRGGSGNTQYF. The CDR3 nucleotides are TGTGCCACCAGCAGCCGGGGGGGGTCGGGGAATACGCAGTATTTT.

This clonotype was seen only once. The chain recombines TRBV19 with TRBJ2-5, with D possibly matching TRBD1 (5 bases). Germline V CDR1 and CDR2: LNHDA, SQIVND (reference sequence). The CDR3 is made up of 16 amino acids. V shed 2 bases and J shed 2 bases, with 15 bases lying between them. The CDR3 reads CASSIPQGVGQETQYF. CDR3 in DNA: TGTGCCAGTAGTATACCTCAAGGGGTAGGGCAAGAGACCCAGTACTTC.

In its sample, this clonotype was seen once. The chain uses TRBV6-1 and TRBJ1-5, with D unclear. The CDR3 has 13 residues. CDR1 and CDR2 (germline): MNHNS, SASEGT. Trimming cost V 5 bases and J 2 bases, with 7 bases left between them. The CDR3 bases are TGTGCCAGCAGTATGGAGGGCAATCAGCCCCAGCATTTT. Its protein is CASSMEGNQPQHF.

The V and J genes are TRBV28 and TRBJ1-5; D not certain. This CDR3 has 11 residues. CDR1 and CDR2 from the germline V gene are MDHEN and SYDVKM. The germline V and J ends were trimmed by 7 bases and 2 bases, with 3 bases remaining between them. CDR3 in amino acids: CASTGNQPQHF. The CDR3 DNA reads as TGTGCCAGCACGGGCAATCAGCCCCAGCATTTT.

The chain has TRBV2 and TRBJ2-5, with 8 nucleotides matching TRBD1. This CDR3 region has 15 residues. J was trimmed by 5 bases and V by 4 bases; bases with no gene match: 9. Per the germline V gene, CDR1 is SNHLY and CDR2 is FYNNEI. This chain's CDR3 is CASSGGPGGGETQYF. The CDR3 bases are TGTGCCAGCAGTGGGGGGCCAGGGGGCGGGGAGACCCAGTACTTC.

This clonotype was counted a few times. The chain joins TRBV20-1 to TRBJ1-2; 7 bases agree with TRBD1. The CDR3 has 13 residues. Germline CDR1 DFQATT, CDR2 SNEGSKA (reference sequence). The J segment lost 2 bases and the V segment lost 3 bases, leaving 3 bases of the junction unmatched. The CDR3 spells CSASTGQNYGYTF. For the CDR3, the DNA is TGCAGTGCTAGTACGGGACAGAACTATGGCTACACCTTC.